The 22 T cell receptor beta chains in this list originate from one sample, sequenced in a study of blood T cell repertoires in COVID-19. This table comes from immunoSEQ multiplex PCR, and its TCRdb copy is limited to in-frame clones, with some not included. This sample has about 120,000 clones, with over 75% found just once. The sequenced sample consisted of peripheral blood. These TCRs come from a woman aged 70 to 79 with acute or convalescent COVID-19.

This chain connects TRBV5-1 to TRBJ2-3; 9 bases agree with TRBD2. The germline V gene encodes CDR1 SGHRS and CDR2 YFSETQ. The CDR3 length is 14 residues. V gave up 0 bases and J gave up 5 bases; unmatched junction bases: 1. This CDR3 is CASSLGTSVDTQYF. CDR3 nucleotides: TGCGCCAGCAGCTTGGGGACTAGCGTAGATACGCAGTATTTT.

This chain connects TRBV18 to TRBJ1-5, with 7 bases fitting TRBD1. The CDR3 length is 15 residues. After removal of 6 bases from V and 2 bases from J, the junction contained 7 bases not matched to a gene. Germline CDR1 reads KGHSH; CDR2 reads LQKENI. The CDR3 here is CASSKDRRGNQPQHF. The DNA of the CDR3 is TGTGCCAGCTCTAAGGACAGGAGAGGCAATCAGCCCCAGCATTTT.

This chain joins TRBV21-1 and TRBJ1-2; TRBD1 is the table's D call, not checked against the DNA. TRBV21-1 represents a pseudogene. CDR3 size: 13 residues. The CDR3 loop is CASRLTGLYGYTF. CDR3 bases: TGTGCCAGCAGGTTGACAGGCCTCTATGGCTACACCTTC.

The V call is TRBV3-1 (or the pseudogene TRBV3-2), the J call TRBJ2-1; 11 bases agree with TRBD2. Looked up from germline, CDR1 is LGHDT and CDR2 is YNNKEL (reference sequence). This CDR3 has 15 amino acids. V was pared by 0 bases and J by 9 bases, with 4 bases of the junction left unmatched. The CDR3 sequence: CASSQDSGGAVEQFF. For the CDR3, the DNA is TGTGCCAGCAGCCAAGATAGCGGGGGGGCCGTTGAGCAGTTCTTC.

This chain connects TRBV6-2 or TRBV6-3 to TRBJ2-2, with 7 bases lining up with TRBD2. Germline CDR1 is MNHEY and CDR2 is SVGEGT. Trimming cost V 8 bases and J 5 bases; bases outside gene matches: 8. The CDR3 spans 14 residues. The CDR3 is CASRRMGGTGELFF. CDR3 DNA sequence: TGTGCCAGCCGCCGGATGGGGGGGACCGGGGAGCTGTTTTTT.

The J gene is TRBJ2-1, the V gene TRBV7-2, with 7 bases matching TRBD1. Germline trimming cut 4 bases from V and 7 bases from J; bases unmatched to any gene: 13. Looked up from germline, CDR1 is SGHTA and CDR2 is FQGNSA. This CDR3 is 16 amino acids long. This chain's CDR3 is CASSSGGQGVRNEQFF. The CDR3 DNA sequence: TGTGCCAGCAGCTCCGGTGGGCAGGGGGTTCGGAATGAGCAGTTCTTC.

This chain joins TRBV7-8 and TRBJ1-3; D perhaps matches TRBD1 (6 bases). The CDR3 runs to 15 residues. The germline V gene encodes CDR1 SGHVS and CDR2 FQNEAQ. With 1 base removed from V and 4 bases from J, the gap between germline ends came to 11 bases. The CDR3 nucleotides are TGTGCCAGCAGCTTAGGCACAGGGACAGGAAACACCATATATTTT. Protein product: CASSLGTGTGNTIYF.

V and J are TRBV6-5 and TRBJ2-5; 7 bases align to TRBD1. V lost 6 bases, J lost 5 bases, and 3 bases stayed unmatched. Germline V lookup: CDR1 MNHEY, CDR2 SVGAGI. The CDR3 has 12 amino acids. CDR3 sequence reads: CASRGTVETQYF. CDR3 coding DNA: TGTGCCAGCAGAGGGACAGTGGAGACCCAGTACTTC.

The chain uses TRBV28 and TRBJ1-2; D possibly corresponds to TRBD1 (6 bases). The CDR3 runs 14 residues. Trimming shortened V by 2 bases and J by 5 bases, and 12 bases separated the two germline ends. Per the germline V gene, CDR1 is MDHEN and CDR2 is SYDVKM. The CDR3 sequence is CASSLSAGEYGYTF. As DNA, the CDR3 is TGTGCCAGCAGTTTAAGCGCAGGGGAGTATGGCTACACCTTC.

This chain connects TRBV7-9 to TRBJ1-2; D is uncertain. The germline gives CDR1 SEHNR, CDR2 FQNEAQ (reference sequence). The CDR3 sequence is 12 residues long. Trimming stripped 2 bases from V and 6 bases from J, with 7 bases between. Here the CDR3 reads CASSLHGDGYTF. For the CDR3, the DNA is TGTGCCAGCAGCTTACACGGGGATGGCTACACCTTC.

The chain has TRBV5-1 and TRBJ2-7, with a weak D call TRBD1 (5 bases). Germline CDR1 reads SGHRS; CDR2 reads YFSETQ. This CDR3 region has 12 residues. V was pared by 3 bases and J by 3 bases, with 7 bases between. The CDR3 is CASSWQGYEQYF. The CDR3, as DNA: TGCGCCAGCAGCTGGCAGGGCTACGAGCAGTACTTC.

This clone has more than one count but fewer than ten. The J gene is TRBJ2-7, the V gene TRBV6-1, with a tentative D call TRBD1 (5 bases). CDR1 is MNHNS, CDR2 SASEGT, per germline. Trimming took 1 base from V and 7 from J, leaving 26 bases between them. The CDR3 consists of 18 residues. CDR3 sequence reads: CASSEGAPLRHRPVEQYV. In nucleotides, the CDR3 is TGTGCCAGCAGTGAAGGGGCCCCGTTGAGGCACAGGCCGGTTGAGCAGTACGTC.

The chain recombines TRBV7-3 with TRBJ2-3, with TRBD2 matching 7 bases. This CDR3 has 15 residues. Trimming cost V 1 base and J 5 bases; bases outside gene matches: 6. Germline V lookup: CDR1 SGHTA, CDR2 FQGTGA. This chain's CDR3 is CASSLNGAGIDTQYF. CDR3 sequence (DNA): TGTGCCAGCAGCTTAAATGGAGCGGGGATAGATACGCAGTATTTT.

The J gene is TRBJ1-2, the V gene TRBV6-5; 7 bases align to TRBD1. This CDR3 has 15 residues. The junction had 7 bases not matched to a gene; V was cut back by 4 bases and J by 2 bases. CDR1 and CDR2 from the germline V gene are MNHEY and SVGAGI. CDR3: CASSSGQAGNYGYTF. As DNA, the CDR3 is TGTGCCAGCAGTTCTGGACAGGCCGGGAACTATGGCTACACCTTC.

The chain joins TRBV5-4 to TRBJ2-4; 9 nucleotides match TRBD2. The ends lost 0 bases at V and 0 bases at J; junction bases unmatched: 4. This CDR3 has 17 residues. Germline values: CDR1 SGHNT, CDR2 YYREEE (reference sequence). The CDR3 is CASSLALAGLAKNIQYF. In DNA form, the CDR3 reads TGTGCCAGCAGCTTGGCTCTAGCGGGGCTAGCCAAAAACATTCAGTACTTC.

V usage is TRBV5-8 and J usage is TRBJ1-2, with TRBD1 as a possible D gene (5 bases). The V end was cut by 4 bases, the J end by 5 bases, with 9 bases between. CDR1 and CDR2 (germline): SGHTS, YDEGEE. This CDR3 has 12 amino acids. The CDR3 DNA reads TGTGCCAGCAGCCTGACAGTGTATGGCTACACCTTC. This codes for CASSLTVYGYTF.

The rearrangement uses TRBV23-1 and TRBJ1-5; D call uncertain. TRBV23-1 is treated as an ORF (open reading frame) with a function not yet certain. CDR3 length: 17 amino acids. V shed 4 bases and J shed 0 bases, with 16 bases lying between them. In DNA form, the CDR3 reads TGCGCCAGCAGTCGGTCCCTCCGGGTTAATAGCAATCAGCCCCAGCATTTT. Translated, it gives CASSRSLRVNSNQPQHF.

The genes are TRBV6-5 and TRBJ1-2; a weak D match, TRBD1 (5 bases). This CDR3 comprises 13 residues. Trimming removed 2 bases at V and 7 bases at J, with 11 bases between. In germline, CDR1 is MNHEY, CDR2 SVGAGI. CDR3 amino acids: CASSYRGLRGYTF. DNA for the CDR3: TGTGCCAGCAGTTACAGGGGATTGCGTGGCTACACCTTC.

This chain joins TRBV7-9 and TRBJ1-1, with 8 bases matching TRBD1. Trimming removed 8 bases from V and 6 bases from J; junction bases left unmatched: 14. CDR3 size: 15 residues. Germline V gene data show CDR1 as SEHNR and CDR2 as FQNEAQ (reference sequence). The CDR3 DNA follows: TGTGCCAGCGGGGGGAAGCGGACAGGGAAGGCTGAAGCTTTCTTT. Translating it yields CASGGKRTGKAEAFF. Full variable domain (rest looked up from reference TRBV7-9 and TRBJ1-1): DTGVSQNPRHKITKRGQNVTFRCDPISEHNRLYWYRQTLGQGPEFLTYFQNEAQLEKSRLLSDRFSAERPKGSFSTLEIQRTEQGDSAMYLCASGGKRTGKAEAFFGQGTRLTVV.

The CDR3 loop is CASSARGNYGYTF. The CDR3 region has the DNA TGTGCCAGCAGCGCAAGGGGTAACTATGGCTACACCTTC. This chain uses TRBV5-4 with TRBJ1-2, with D perhaps matching TRBD1 (5 bases). This CDR3 contains 13 residues. The germline V and J ends were trimmed by 4 bases and 1 base, with 8 bases remaining between them. CDR1 and CDR2 from the germline V gene are SGHNT and YYREEE (reference sequence).

The chain links TRBV14 to TRBJ2-1; 9 bases map to TRBD1. This CDR3 has 17 residues. Per germline, CDR1 SGHDN and CDR2 FVKESK. The J segment lost 2 bases and the V segment lost 1 base, leaving 6 bases of the junction unmatched. The CDR3 nucleotides are TGTGCCAGCAGCCAAGGTTACAGGGGGCTGACCTACAATGAGCAGTTCTTC. This translates into CASSQGYRGLTYNEQFF.

The rearrangement joins TRBV7-9 to TRBJ2-7; TRBD1 matches 10 bases. The CDR3 extends over 15 amino acids. The V gene's germline CDR1 is SEHNR and CDR2 FQNEAQ (reference sequence). V lost 5 bases to trimming and J lost 3 bases; unmatched junction nucleotides: 7. The CDR3 sequence is CASSPGQGGNYEQYF. As DNA, the CDR3 is TGTGCCAGCAGCCCAGGACAGGGGGGGAACTACGAGCAGTACTTC.